This T cell receptor beta chain was retrieved from a study of shared clonotypes between healthy human individuals (TCRdb year 2020). Looking at the study overall: The cohort included three men and a couple of women between 18 and 49 years of age. Libraries were prepared and TCR repertoires were sequenced by different laboratories using diverse techniques, in order to increase sequencing depth and limit assay-specific biases. Each donor's leukapheresis produced roughly between roughly 0.85 and 10 billion PBMCs. Blood TCR repertoires of roughly five healthy adults were deeply sequenced to estimate repertoire size and the extent of clonotype sharing between individuals. For each donor, CD4 naive and CD4 memory were each run on three plates, CD8 naive on two plates, and CD8 memory on one plate. General conclusions and limits of the study: The genetic and exposure-history diversity represented was limited by the small number of donors. Compared with non-shared clonotypes, clonotypes shared by all four sorted-subset donors had higher generation probabilities. Across a handful of donors, around 5.4% of naive CD4, 3% to 3.5% of naive CD8, approximately 2.5% of memory CD4, and over 0.35% of memory CD8 clonotypes were shared. Sampling was restricted to blood, and TCR repertoires in tissues likely differ from the TCR repertoires found in blood. Even with the large sequencing depth, rarefaction of the sorted-subset datasets indicated that sequencing was incomplete. Naive subsets generally had larger estimated clonotype richness than memory subsets. Based on pairwise subsampling, the degree of clonotype sharing among donors was expected to be affected by sequencing depth.

Using the deep immunoSEQ assay, TCR CDR3 regions were amplified from genomic DNA by multiplex PCR. Extracted genomic DNA from each cell subset was distributed evenly across all wells of several immunoSEQ 96-well plates, and each plate was treated as a replicate. For sorted subsets, each replicate PCR was loaded with about 200 ng genomic DNA, equivalent to 25,000 to 35,000 T cell genomes. The purified libraries were quantified using a Qubit 3.0 fluorometer, sized with a Bioanalyzer 2100, and then quantified again using the KAPA Library Quantification kit. Every immunoSEQ 96-well plate was sequenced on a dedicated single-read 150-cycle Illumina NextSeq 550 flow cell. The original methods were these. Because the immunoSEQ output included only junctional sequences and no quality scores, the filtering could not be the same as the filtering used for full-length reads. Sequences were annotated with PyIR, a Python wrapper for IgBLAST v1.9, and V/J genes and CDR3 were assigned using IMGT germline references. Any read was removed if the V/J assignment was weak (E-value above 1e-6), the CDR3 was missing, or the read contained stop codons, out-of-frame junctions, or ambiguous translated residues. V3J clonotypes were defined as sequences sharing the same inferred V gene, J gene, and CDR3 amino acid sequence. Percentage overlap between repertoires was calculated by dividing the number of shared unique clonotypes by the size of the smaller repertoire. Three approaches were used to assess repertoire richness: RTK rarefaction, the Chao1 estimator, and Recon v2.1 estimates of unobserved clonotypes. Generation probabilities were computed with OLGA for all TCRbeta clonotypes obtained by the gDNA method from a few donors. The table was pulled from immuneACCESS by TCRdb, which kept in-frame rearrangements only. Such tables lose some clones; where checked, under half of the loss comes from unresolved V genes, and the rest has no known cause. V, J and clone size derive from that table, while D and trimming were established from the DNA sequence. In all, the sample holds approximately 2.3 million clones, and 85% to 95% of those were seen once. About 0.41% of the sample goes to the ten largest clones.

CDR1 SGHRS and CDR2 YFSETQ are derived from the germline V gene. Cut back by 0 bases and 0 bases, the V and J ends lie 10 bases apart. From the cysteine up to the phenylalanine, the CDR3 has a length of 16 residues. CDR3 DNA only is kept here, 48 bases in frame from base 1. In regard to this clone: Its antigen is unknown. No base quality values were provided; no much bigger clone lies one nucleotide off.

Healthy HIV-negative adults with no recently reported acute infections or vaccinations were included as donors. All donors were Caucasian adults living in Nashville, Tennessee, USA. CD4+ T cells were enriched by magnetic negative selection, after which naive cells were positively selected on CD45RA and the negative fraction was taken as the memory subset. Blood was obtained by leukapheresis, after which PBMCs were separated by Ficoll-Histopaque density gradient centrifugation and cryopreserved in liquid nitrogen vapor phase. Purity and quantity of every magnetically sorted T cell population were checked by analytical flow cytometry. From each sorted fraction, genomic DNA was isolated and quantified by UV absorbance on a Nanodrop 2000c.

This receptor chain uses TRBV5-1 and TRBJ1-3; the D gene cannot be named for sure. The sequence came from a man in his late teens or twenties in good health. Some clones in this sample may be carry-over from other donors' samples. The sample consisted of naive CD4+ T cells from PBMCs. The sample's cell subset or site label, decoded: CD45RA+ positively selected. The nucleotides are TGCGCCAGCAGCTTGGCCCCGATCAGCTCTGGAAACACCATATATTTT. Translated, it reads CASSLAPISSGNTIYF. The reference TRBV5-1 and TRBJ1-3 proteins fill in what lies around the CDR3, so the full variable domain reads KAGVTQTPRYLIKTRGQQVTLSCSPISGHRSVSWYQQTPGQGLQFLFEYFSETQRNKGNFPGRFSGRQFSNSRSEMNVSTLELGDSALYLCASSLAPISSGNTIYFGEGSWLTVV.